A selection of T cell receptor beta chains follows, all from one sample in a study of cytomegalovirus exposure and HLA in healthy donors. Here immunoSEQ multiplex PCR was the method, and the copy in TCRdb shows in-frame clones only, minus some. This sample has approximately 140,000 clones; 77% occur once, and the top ten carry 0.94%. The sequencing sample was made of PBMCs. The receptors here all came from an older woman in good health and CMV-seronegative. Both conserved end residues are part of each CDR3. A D gene is named only where the DNA matches it firmly. The listing skips clone size in some rows; elsewhere it reads once, few, many or a size class.

TRBJ1-2,NA,TRBV28,NA,TGTGCCATTCTAGAATTCGGAGTGGGCTATGGCTACACCTTC,CAILEFGVGYGYTF
TRBJ2-7,NA,TRBV18,NA,TGTGCCAGCTCACCAGTACTCTACGGCTACGAGCAGTACTTC,CASSPVLYGYEQYF
TRBJ1-2,NA,TRBV19,TRBD1,TGTGCCAGTAGTGACAGGGATGGCTACACCTTC,CASSDRDGYTF
TRBJ2-7,few,TRBV18,NA,TGTGCCAGCTCACCCGGGGGTTCGCAGGGGGTCTACGAGCAGTACTTC,CASSPGGSQGVYEQYF
TRBJ2-3,NA,TRBV2,NA,TGTGCCAGCAGCCGGACAGATACAGATACGCAGTATTTT,CASSRTDTDTQYF
TRBJ1-2,NA,TRBV7-8,TRBD1,TGTGCCAGTAAACAGGGGGAGAGCTACTATGGCTACACCTTC,CASKQGESYYGYTF
TRBJ2-7,NA,TRBV4-1,TRBD2,TGCGCCAGCAGCCTAACCGGACTAGCGGGAGGTACCTACGAGCAGTACTTC,CASSLTGLAGGTYEQYF
TRBJ2-1,NA,TRBV18,TRBD2,TGTGCCAGCTCGCAGGGATGGACTAGCGGGACCAATGAGCAGTTCTTC,CASSQGWTSGTNEQFF
TRBJ2-7,NA,TRBV9,NA,TGTGCCAGCAGTCTTTCCGGGCAGGGGTTTCACGAGCAGTACTTC,CASSLSGQGFHEQYF
TRBJ1-5,NA,TRBV6-6,TRBD1,TGTGCCAGCAGTTACTTTGCGACAGGGGTCCATCAGCCCCAGCATTTT,CASSYFATGVHQPQHF
TRBJ1-5,NA,TRBV7-9,NA,TGTGCCAGCAGCTTAGGGGGGGTGGGGGTCAATCAGCCCCAGCATTTT,CASSLGGVGVNQPQHF
TRBJ1-4,NA,TRBV27,NA,TGTGCCAGCAGTTTATCTCCCCGGAGAGGCGAAAAACTGTTTTTT,CASSLSPRRGEKLFF